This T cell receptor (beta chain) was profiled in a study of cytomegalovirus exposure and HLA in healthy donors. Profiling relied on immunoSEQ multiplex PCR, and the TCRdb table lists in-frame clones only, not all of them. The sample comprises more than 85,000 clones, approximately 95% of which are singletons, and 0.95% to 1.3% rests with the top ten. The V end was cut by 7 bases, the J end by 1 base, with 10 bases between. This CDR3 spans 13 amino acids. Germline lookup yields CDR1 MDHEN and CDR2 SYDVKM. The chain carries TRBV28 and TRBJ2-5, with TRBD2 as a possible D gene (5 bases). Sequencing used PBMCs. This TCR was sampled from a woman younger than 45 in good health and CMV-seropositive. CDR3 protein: CASTGSTQETQYF. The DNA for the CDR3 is TGTGCCAGCACGGGGAGTACCCAAGAGACCCAGTACTTC.